This entry lists 11 T cell receptor beta chains sequenced from one sample in a study of T cell repertoires in ileal Crohn's disease. Assay: immunoSEQ multiplex PCR; the TCRdb copy retains only in-frame clones and omits some. Of some 11,000 clones listed, around three quarters are singletons. The sample was ileal tissue. All receptors come from an adult with Crohn's disease.

This clone was detected only once. V and J are TRBV2 and TRBJ2-3, with 12 bases lining up with TRBD2. V shed 4 bases and J 4 bases; nucleotides not matched to a gene: 3. The length of the CDR3 is 15 residues. Germline CDR1 and CDR2: SNHLY and FYNNEI. The CDR3 is CASSVRLAGADTQYF. The CDR3 region has the DNA TGTGCCAGCAGTGTTAGACTAGCGGGAGCAGATACGCAGTATTTT. The full variable domain, in which reference TRBV2 and TRBJ2-3 provide the parts outside the CDR3, is EPEVTQTPSHQVTQMGQEVILRCVPISNHLYFYWYRQILGQKVEFLVSFYNNEISEKSEIFDDQFSVERPDGSNFTLKIRSTKLEDSAMYFCASSVRLAGADTQYFGPGTRLTVL.

The rearrangement uses TRBV7-8 and TRBJ1-1; maybe TRBD1 (5 bases). V was shortened by 10 bases and J by 0 bases, with 15 bases between the two germline ends. The germline V gene encodes CDR1 SGHVS and CDR2 FQNEAQ. This CDR3 region has 14 residues. The CDR3 protein is CATRGSNMNTEAFF. The CDR3 DNA is TGTGCCACAAGGGGATCCAATATGAACACTGAAGCTTTCTTT.

The chain joins TRBV11-2 to TRBJ1-1; D gene unclear. V lost 5 bases, J lost 8 bases, and 9 bases lay in between. The germline V gene encodes CDR1 SGHAT and CDR2 FQNNGV. CDR3 length: 11 residues. CDR3 protein: CASSRGVEAFF. CDR3 nucleotides: TGTGCCAGCAGCCGAGGAGTCGAAGCTTTCTTT.

This clone was detected only once. This chain connects TRBV7-9 to TRBJ1-2; 8 nucleotides line up with TRBD1. V was pared by 5 bases and J by 7 bases, with 3 bases of the junction left unmatched. This CDR3 comprises 12 residues. Germline assignment: CDR1 SEHNR and CDR2 FQNEAQ (reference sequence). CDR3 residues: CASSQGAGGYTF. The CDR3 nucleotides are TGTGCCAGCAGCCAGGGGGCAGGTGGCTACACCTTC.

The chain links TRBV30 to TRBJ1-6; 10 bases fit TRBD1. The CDR3 sequence is 16 residues long. Germline loops: CDR1 GTSNPN, CDR2 SVGIG (reference sequence). V lost 4 bases to trimming and J lost 1 base; unmatched junction nucleotides: 4. The CDR3 region is CAWTRDRGSYNSPLHF. Here the CDR3 DNA reads TGTGCCTGGACCCGGGACAGGGGTTCCTATAATTCACCCCTCCACTTT.

The chain joins TRBV6-1 to TRBJ2-7; possibly TRBD1 for D (6 bases). This CDR3 is built from 16 residues. Trimming took 0 bases from V and 0 from J, leaving 12 bases between them. Germline CDR1 and CDR2: MNHNS and SASEGT. CDR3 region: CASSEAQTGYSYEQYF. CDR3 bases: TGTGCCAGCAGTGAAGCCCAGACAGGCTACTCCTACGAGCAGTACTTC.

This sequence joins TRBV5-6 and TRBJ1-5, with D maybe TRBD1 (5 bases). V lost 0 bases and J lost 6, with 13 bases in between. The CDR3 totals 15 residues. The V gene's germline CDR1 is SGHDT and CDR2 YYEEEE. The CDR3 nucleotides are TGTGCCAGCAGCTTGGCATCCGGGGGACCTCAGCCCCAGCATTTT. Translated, it gives CASSLASGGPQPQHF.

By share of the sample, this clone is medium-sized (0.01 to 0.1%). The J gene is TRBJ1-2, the V gene TRBV6-1, with TRBD1 matching 9 bases. This CDR3 has 13 residues. With V trimmed by 6 bases and J by 7 bases, 6 bases remained unmatched. Germline CDR1 is MNHNS and CDR2 is SASEGT. The DNA of the CDR3 is TGTGCCAGCAGCGACGGGACAGGGACTGGCTACACCTTC. Translation: CASSDGTGTGYTF.

This chain joins TRBV4-2 and TRBJ2-3; 9 bases align to TRBD2. The germline V gene has CDR1 LGHNA and CDR2 YNFKEQ. Trimming took 0 bases from V and 4 from J; bases not matched to a gene: 5. The CDR3 loop spans 16 amino acids. The CDR3 coding sequence is TGTGCCAGCAGCCAAGATGGCGGGGGGGCCGCAGATACGCAGTATTTT. This gives the protein CASSQDGGGAADTQYF.

The rearrangement uses TRBV7-8 and TRBJ1-1; tentative D call: TRBD1 (5 bases). The CDR3 covers 14 residues. In germline, CDR1 is SGHVS, CDR2 FQNEAQ. V shed 2 bases and J shed 10 bases, with 17 bases lying between them. This CDR3 is CASSLKQEFVRAFF. The CDR3 region has the DNA TGTGCCAGCAGCTTAAAACAGGAATTCGTACGAGCTTTCTTT.

This sequence joins TRBV2 and TRBJ1-5; 10 bases are shared with TRBD1. Germline-derived CDR1 and CDR2 are SNHLY and FYNNEI. This CDR3 region has 15 residues. Trimming took 6 bases from V and 5 from J; bases not matched to a gene: 7. CDR3 in DNA: TGTGCCAGCAGCCCAGGACAGGGGGGTTATCAGCCCCAGCATTTT. Encoded protein: CASSPGQGGYQPQHF.